The present T cell receptor (beta chain) was sequenced within a study of STAT5B mutations in CD4+ large granular lymphocyte leukemia. As for this clone: Its target is unknown.

This CDR3 contains 14 residues. From germline, CDR1 is PRHDT and CDR2 FYEKMQ (reference sequence). V lost 4 bases and J 9 bases, leaving 15 bases between the germline ends. Measured with immunoSEQ multiplex PCR; TCRdb has only the in-frame clones, and not every one. This sample carries 6,000 or so clones, roughly 70% of them seen once, and the ten largest clones take 1.5% to 2%. Study-level points and caveats: 8/27 top patient clones versus 2/35 control clones were TRBV06-family. Patient cell sources varied; more than five CD4-sorted samples entered the clonality comparison. No patients shared main leukemic clonotypes, though 25% to 30% appeared at low frequency elsewhere. Without putative leukemic clones, patient CD4-sorted repertoires remained more clonal than healthy CD4+ repertoires.

The receptor was isolated from a woman aged 65 to 85 with CD4+ T-cell large granular lymphocyte leukemia. The chain employs TRBV13 and TRBJ1-4; D may be TRBD1 (5 bases). What was sequenced was PBMCs. This CDR3 reads CASSSHSGTQKLFF. For the CDR3, the DNA is TGTGCCAGCAGCTCTCACTCCGGGACGCAAAAACTGTTTTTT.